This TCR beta chain was identified during a study of T cell repertoires in cytomegalovirus infection. Study conclusions and caveats: CMV-specific TCR beta clonotypes restricted by HLA-C were the ones dominating the ex vivo response.

CDR3 size: 17 residues. Germline CDR1 SGHVT, CDR2 SQSDAQ. With V trimmed by 5 bases and J by 2 bases, 7 bases remained unmatched. TCRdb redid the calling of the reads with MiXCR, one entry per CDR3 protein. Of a few hundred thousand distinct CDR3 sequences listed, about a sixth are singletons. With regard to this clonotype: Its specificity is unknown.

The sample comprised CD8+ T cells from PBMCs. The chain carries TRBV7-4 and TRBJ2-2; 11 nucleotides match TRBD1. The TCR sequence derives from a human donor in good health (CMV status not recorded). Some clones in this sample may be carry-over from other donors' samples. CDR3 sequence reads: CASSTSDRGHNTGELFF. The CDR3 DNA sequence: TGTGCCAGCAGCACATCGGACAGGGGGCATAACACCGGGGAGCTGTTTTTT.